This T cell receptor (beta chain) was profiled in a study of blood T cell repertoires in COVID-19. Whole-study context: There were acute and convalescent COVID-19 samples, and they came from the United States, Italy and Spain. From T cells, B-cell-depleted T cells, or PBMCs came the material, which was cDNA or gDNA.

This clone was counted once. Germline-derived CDR1 and CDR2 are KGHSH and LQKENI. The CDR3 totals 12 residues. The V and J ends lost 2 bases and 6 bases respectively, with 8 bases between them. Original processing notes: Amplifying reference gene primers gave estimates of nucleated cell counts. The protocol was immunoSEQ multiplex PCR, while the TCRdb copy is restricted to in-frame clones and leaves out a portion. V and J calls and clone size are copied from that table; D and trimming were computed from the DNA. The sample has approximately 90,000 clones; about 87% are singletons. The receptor was derived from a human donor with acute or convalescent COVID-19. The donor label of this sample is uncertain. The sequenced sample was peripheral blood. The chain uses TRBV18 and TRBJ2-7, with D perhaps matching TRBD1 (5 bases). DNA for the CDR3: TGTGCCAGCTCACCAGGGGCAGGCGAGCAGTACTTC. Translation gives CASSPGAGEQYF. Complete variable domain (other parts from reference TRBV18 and TRBJ2-7): NAGVMQNPRHLVRRRGQEARLRCSPMKGHSHVYWYRQLPEEGLKFMVYLQKENIIDESGMPKERFSAEFPKEGPSILRIQQVVRGDSAAYFCASSPGAGEQYFGPGTRLTVT.